The T cell receptor beta chain under discussion was sequenced for a study of cytomegalovirus exposure and HLA in healthy donors. At the level of the study: Unique TCRs numbering around 85 million, obtained from HLA-typed donors, made up an early data release. Across roughly 400 genotyped donors, 81% landed in the Caucasian-associated ancestry cluster.

Study outcomes and limitations: TRBV6-2, TRBV6-3 and some other V segments were unresolvable in 87-base-pair reads. TCR beta sequences numbering some 17,000 were associated with HLA alleles at 0.05 false discovery rate in a later analysis.

PCR involved 60 Vbeta and 13 Jbeta primers. The repertoire was sequenced with immunoSEQ multiplex PCR; TCRdb's copy has only in-frame clones and lacks some. The repertoire includes under 120,000 clones, 79% of them detected once, and approximately 3% sits in the top ten. J gave up 3 bases and V 4 bases, and 10 bases lay outside the gene matches. Germline assignment: CDR1 SGHNT and CDR2 YYREEE (reference sequence). The length of the CDR3 is 18 residues. In the case of this clone: The antigen is not known.

The material sequenced was PBMCs. The receptor was derived from a woman aged 40 to 55 in good health and CMV-seronegative. The chain combines TRBV5-4 with TRBJ2-2; 12 positions match TRBD1. Here the CDR3 reads CASSTGTGGRKDTGELFF. CDR3 nucleotides: TGTGCCAGCAGCACAGGGACAGGGGGCAGAAAGGACACCGGGGAGCTGTTTTTT.